The 26 T cell receptor beta chains given below trace back to one sample, sequenced in a study of shared T cell receptors in the human thymus (dated by TCRdb to the early 2020s). The receptor library was made with the immunoSEQ multiplex PCR assay. TCRdb re-hosts the immuneACCESS table, in-frame sequences only. Its copies lack some clones; in the studies checked, an unresolved V gene accounts for under half of them, and the cause for the rest is not known. The sample has 450,000 to 650,000 clones on record, around 78% of them singletons. The top ten hold about 0.013% of the sample. The sample also formed part of further work on human thymus T cells.

The sample consisted of thymocytes. The receptors stem from a boy less than two years old with a congenital heart defect. Donor details come from another sample of the same person, matched by shared clones.

The genes are TRBV11-2 and TRBJ1-2; 7 nucleotides line up with TRBD1. Per germline, CDR1 SGHAT and CDR2 FQNNGV. V trimming: 4 bases; J trimming: 6 bases; junction bases outside the gene matches: 5. The CDR3 is made up of 13 amino acids. CDR3 nucleotides: TGTGCCAGCAGCTGGCAGGGGGGACATGGCTACACCTTC. This encodes CASSWQGGHGYTF. Drawing the rest from reference TRBV11-2 and TRBJ1-2, the complete variable domain is EAGVAQSPRYKIIEKRQSVAFWCNPISGHATLYWYQQILGQGPKLLIQFQNNGVVDDSQLPKDRFSAERLKGVDSTLKIQPAKLEDSAVYLCASSWQGGHGYTFGSGTRLTVV.

J is TRBJ2-2 and V is TRBV5-4; TRBD2 agrees at 8 bases. Germline loops: CDR1 SGHNT, CDR2 YYREEE (reference sequence). The ends lost 0 bases at V and 0 bases at J; junction bases unmatched: 1. CDR3 length equals 16 residues. In DNA, the CDR3 is TGTGCCAGCAGCTTGGAGGGACTAGCGAACACCGGGGAGCTGTTTTTT. Amino acids: CASSLEGLANTGELFF.

CDR3 region: CASSQVSLAGAMNEQFF. CDR3 DNA: TGTGCCAGCAGCCAAGTATCGCTAGCGGGAGCTATGAATGAGCAGTTCTTC. V and J are TRBV14 and TRBJ2-1, with 10 bases matching TRBD2. This CDR3 spans 17 amino acids. V gave up 1 base and J gave up 7 bases; unmatched junction bases: 10. Per germline, CDR1 SGHDN and CDR2 FVKESK.

This clone was seen just once. The V and J genes are TRBV5-4 and TRBJ1-3; D is unclear. CDR1 SGHNT and CDR2 YYREEE come from the germline V gene (reference sequence). V gave up 1 base and J gave up 0 bases, with 11 bases separating them. The CDR3 is made up of 16 amino acids. CDR3 in amino acids: CASSLFGRRSGNTIYF. CDR3 coding DNA: TGTGCCAGCAGCTTGTTCGGCAGGCGCTCTGGAAACACCATATATTTT.

V usage is TRBV4-2 and J usage is TRBJ2-7; TRBD2 aligns across 7 bases. The CDR3 is 16 residues long. The germline gives CDR1 LGHNA, CDR2 YNFKEQ. V gave up 0 bases and J gave up 6 bases; unmatched junction bases: 11. The CDR3 coding sequence is TGTGCCAGCAGCCAAGAATTCGAGACTAGCACCCGCGAGCAGTACTTC. It codes for CASSQEFETSTREQYF.

V and J are TRBV9 and TRBJ2-7; TRBD1 agrees at 8 bases. The V gene end was trimmed by 3 bases and the J gene end by 6 bases; junction bases not matched to a gene: 17. Per germline, CDR1 SGDLS and CDR2 YYNGEE. The CDR3 spans 17 residues. This CDR3 reads CASSARPGQVNPSEQYF. The CDR3 coding sequence is TGTGCCAGCAGCGCCCGGCCGGGACAGGTCAACCCTTCCGAGCAGTACTTC.

The genes are TRBV29-1 and TRBJ2-3; no reliable D call. The V gene lost 7 bases and the J gene lost 2 bases, with 19 bases spanning the gap. Per the germline V gene, CDR1 is SQVTM and CDR2 is ANQGSEA. The CDR3 is 15 amino acids. Here the CDR3 reads CSAENQETHTDTQYF. The CDR3 DNA sequence: TGCAGCGCCGAAAATCAGGAAACTCACACAGATACGCAGTATTTT.

The chain joins TRBV29-1 to TRBJ2-2, with 8 bases identical to TRBD1. With 3 bases clipped from V and 7 bases from J, the junction kept 4 bases outside the gene matches. From germline, CDR1 is SQVTM and CDR2 ANQGSEA. This CDR3 comprises 13 residues. This CDR3 is CSVETGVDGELFF. Written as DNA, the CDR3 is TGCAGCGTTGAGACAGGGGTCGACGGGGAGCTGTTTTTT.

This clone was detected once. This chain connects TRBV28 to TRBJ2-1, with 7 bases matching TRBD1. Per the germline V gene, CDR1 is MDHEN and CDR2 is SYDVKM. J was trimmed by 9 bases and V by 5 bases; bases with no gene match: 4. This CDR3 contains 12 residues. CDR3 bases: TGTGCCAGCAGTCACAACAGGGGTGAGCAGTTCTTC. Its protein is CASSHNRGEQFF. Using reference TRBV28 and TRBJ2-1 for the parts outside the CDR3, the full variable domain is DVKVTQSSRYLVKRTGEKVFLECVQDMDHENMFWYRQDPGLGLRLIYFSYDVKMKEKGDIPEGYSVSREKKERFSLILESASTNQTSMYLCASSHNRGEQFFGPGTRLTVL.

This clone was seen a handful of times. The chain is built from TRBV10-3 and TRBJ2-2; weak D call: TRBD1 (6 bases). With 8 bases removed from V and 5 bases from J, the gap between germline ends came to 21 bases. Looked up from germline, CDR1 is ENHRY and CDR2 is SYGVKD. The CDR3 sequence is 16 residues long. Here the CDR3 DNA reads TGTGCCATCGGGGGTTTGCAGGCAGGGGAAACCGGGGAGCTGTTTTTT. Protein product: CAIGGLQAGETGELFF.

This clone was recorded a few times. The gene calls are TRBV4-2 and TRBJ2-7; the match to TRBD2 covers 8 bases. The CDR3 has 15 amino acids. Germline-derived CDR1 and CDR2 are LGHNA and YNFKEQ. With V trimmed by 4 bases and J by 0 bases, 5 bases remained unmatched. CDR3 protein: CASSLFSGTSYEQYF. The CDR3 region has the DNA TGTGCCAGCAGCCTTTTTAGCGGGACCTCCTACGAGCAGTACTTC.

The chain carries TRBV28 and TRBJ2-3; 8 bases line up with TRBD1. The germline CDR1 and CDR2 sequences are MDHEN and SYDVKM. The CDR3 contains 20 residues. V was clipped by 1 base and J by 2 bases; unmatched bases: 17. This chain's CDR3 is CASSLYTGGLSLAITDTQYF. In DNA form, the CDR3 reads TGTGCCAGCAGTTTATACACAGGGGGACTCTCTCTAGCGATCACAGATACGCAGTATTTT.

This clone was observed a few times. This chain joins TRBV4-1 and TRBJ2-1; D gene uncertain. The CDR3 extends over 13 amino acids. Germline V gives CDR1 MGHRA, CDR2 YSYEKL. Between the trimmed V and J ends, which lost 3 bases and 6 bases, there was a span of 9 bases. The chain's CDR3 is CASSHDSTNEQFF. CDR3 DNA: TGCGCCAGCAGCCATGACTCGACCAATGAGCAGTTCTTC.

V gene TRBV5-1 combines with J gene TRBJ2-1; 8 bases are shared with TRBD1. Germline values: CDR1 SGHRS, CDR2 YFSETQ. With V trimmed by 4 bases and J by 0 bases, 3 bases remained unmatched. The CDR3 runs 15 residues. CDR3 sequence reads: CASSIGTGSYNEQFF. The CDR3, as DNA: TGCGCCAGCAGCATCGGGACAGGCTCCTACAATGAGCAGTTCTTC.

The chain carries TRBV7-4 and TRBJ1-2; 7 nucleotides agree with TRBD1. In germline, CDR1 is SGHVT, CDR2 SQSDAQ. Germline trimming cut 5 bases from V and 2 bases from J; bases unmatched to any gene: 5. The CDR3 consists of 14 residues. The CDR3 nucleotides are TGTGCCAGCAGCCCAATGACAGGGAACTATGGCTACACCTTC. Translation gives CASSPMTGNYGYTF.

J is TRBJ2-2 and V is TRBV19, with 15 bases fitting TRBD2. The germline gives CDR1 LNHDA, CDR2 SQIVND (reference sequence). J gave up 6 bases and V 6 bases, and 8 bases lay outside the gene matches. The length of the CDR3 is 17 residues. The CDR3 coding sequence is TGTGCCAGTAGCCCGGGACTAGCGGGAGGATCTGCCGGGGAGCTGTTTTTT. It codes for CASSPGLAGGSAGELFF.

This clone has only one observation. This chain uses TRBV5-4 with TRBJ2-7; D is perhaps TRBD1 (9 bases). Trimming took 4 bases from V and 3 from J, leaving 17 bases between them. The CDR3 is 15 amino acids. CDR1 SGHNT and CDR2 YYREEE come from the germline V gene (reference sequence). CDR3 protein: CASSRREGQGYEQYF. CDR3 bases: TGTGCCAGCAGCCGTCGGGAGGGACAGGGCTACGAGCAGTACTTC.

V usage is TRBV7-3 and J usage is TRBJ1-1; D uncertain. This CDR3 has 13 amino acids. Per the germline V gene, CDR1 is SGHTA and CDR2 is FQGTGA. The V and J ends lost 1 base and 1 base respectively, with 4 bases between them. CDR3 DNA: TGTGCCAGCAGCTTAAGACAGAACACTGAAGCTTTCTTT. Its translation: CASSLRQNTEAFF.

The gene calls are TRBV14 and TRBJ2-3, with 7 bases aligning to TRBD2. Germline values: CDR1 SGHDN, CDR2 FVKESK. Trimming removed 0 bases from V and 3 bases from J; junction bases left unmatched: 9. The CDR3 runs to 17 residues. The CDR3 loop reads CASSQDRGRARTDTQYF. CDR3 nucleotide sequence: TGTGCCAGCAGCCAAGATAGAGGGAGGGCCCGGACAGATACGCAGTATTTT.

V is TRBV5-6 and J is TRBJ2-3; no firm D call. Germline loops: CDR1 SGHDT, CDR2 YYEEEE. V was trimmed by 5 bases and J by 0 bases, leaving 13 bases between them. The CDR3 sequence is 15 residues long. CDR3 nucleotide sequence: TGTGCCAGCAGTTTAGGAACGGAGAGCACAGATACGCAGTATTTT. It encodes CASSLGTESTDTQYF.

The chain employs TRBV5-1 and TRBJ2-7; tentatively, D is TRBD1 (6 bases). The V gene's germline CDR1 is SGHRS and CDR2 YFSETQ. The length of the CDR3 is 14 residues. The germline V and J ends were trimmed by 4 bases and 2 bases, with 13 bases remaining between them. The CDR3 here is CASSAWDKTYEQYF. Here the CDR3 DNA reads TGCGCCAGCAGCGCCTGGGACAAGACCTACGAGCAGTACTTC.

The chain links TRBV7-9 to TRBJ1-2; no clear D gene. Germline V gene lookup returns CDR1 SEHNR and CDR2 FQNEAQ (reference sequence). Trimming left V 2 bases short and J 4 bases short, with 11 bases between. The CDR3 has 14 amino acids. CDR3 protein: CASSLPARFYGYTF. For the CDR3, the DNA is TGTGCCAGCAGCTTACCTGCTAGATTCTATGGCTACACCTTC.

V gene TRBV18 combines with J gene TRBJ2-1; unclear D gene. Trimming pared 2 bases from V and 8 bases from J, leaving 4 bases between. Looked up from germline, CDR1 is KGHSH and CDR2 is LQKENI. CDR3 size: 11 residues. In DNA, the CDR3 is TGTGCCAGCTCACCATCGGATGAGCAGTTCTTC. Translating it yields CASSPSDEQFF.

The chain couples TRBV7-9 to TRBJ1-2, with a tentative D call TRBD1 (6 bases). Trimming stripped 1 base from V and 5 bases from J, with 20 bases between. The CDR3 consists of 17 residues. Per the germline V gene, CDR1 is SEHNR and CDR2 is FQNEAQ (reference sequence). In nucleotides, the CDR3 is TGTGCCAGCAGCTTAGGTCCGCCGACAGGCCCCCTATATGGCTACACCTTC. This translates into CASSLGPPTGPLYGYTF.

The chain recombines TRBV19 with TRBJ1-1, with D unresolved. CDR3 length equals 16 residues. CDR1 is LNHDA and CDR2 is SQIVND in the germline V gene (reference sequence). V was clipped by 5 bases and J by 4 bases, with 20 bases between them. CDR3 DNA sequence: TGTGCCAGTAGTCACCCGGGCGGGAGAATGGGCACTGAAGCTTTCTTT. It is translated as CASSHPGGRMGTEAFF.

This chain joins TRBV5-1 and TRBJ2-2; 7 bases are a match to TRBD2. CDR3 length equals 16 residues. The J segment lost 1 base and the V segment lost 3 bases, leaving 6 bases of the junction unmatched. Germline values: CDR1 SGHRS, CDR2 YFSETQ. The chain's CDR3 is CASSWGRGLNTGELFF. The CDR3 DNA is TGCGCCAGCAGCTGGGGGAGGGGTCTGAACACCGGGGAGCTGTTTTTT. Combining the CDR3 with reference TRBV5-1 and TRBJ2-2 gives the whole variable domain KAGVTQTPRYLIKTRGQQVTLSCSPISGHRSVSWYQQTPGQGLQFLFEYFSETQRNKGNFPGRFSGRQFSNSRSEMNVSTLELGDSALYLCASSWGRGLNTGELFFGEGSRLTVL.